This note documents a single TCR beta chain sequence. No antigen is known for it. There are no base qualities to consult, and no much larger clone falls within one base. This entry belongs to a study of CD8 T cells in Susac syndrome (dated by TCRdb to about 2019). As for the study more broadly: Repertoire sequencing was used to test whether CD8+ T cell activation and differentiation in Susac syndrome was antigen driven. The clonality of the CD8+ T cell repertoire was compared across over 9 healthy donors, some 14 Susac syndrome patients and fewer than 16 multiple sclerosis patients. General study outcomes and caveats: The study acknowledged that relatively few individuals were included in the TCR sequencing and HLA analysis.

Between the V and J ends, shortened by 4 bases and 1 base respectively, the junction contains 18 bases. CDR1 SGHDT and CDR2 YYEEEE are derived from the germline V gene. The cysteine opens and the phenylalanine closes a CDR3 of 17 amino acids. This entry keeps only the CDR3 DNA: 51 bases, framed from base 1. RNA was extracted using the RNeasy kit, and about 0.45 to 1 ug of the RNA was reverse transcribed with random hexamers. The immunoSEQ multiplex PCR assay, which covers 54 Vbeta and 13 Jbeta segments, was used to amplify TCR beta CDR3 regions. PCR amplification bias was corrected using a synthetic template baseline for primer optimization and computational correction. As for the original processing: Reads were assigned to V, D and J genes according to IMGT and analyzed in immunoSEQ Analyzer, with only productive sequences retained. Clonality was computed as one minus Shannon entropy normalized by log2 of the number of productive unique sequences. For each patient and control, public and private clones were evaluated among the 100 most prevalent clones. Clones were defined as Susac-specific if absent from the healthy and MS cohorts, from roughly 1,100 published viral clones and from other ImmuneACCESS disease sequences. TCRdb ran its own pipeline on the public reads, namely fastp trimming at Q25 and MiXCR clone calling, and kept in-frame beta chains. Every CDR3 protein is listed once, alongside the most common genes and DNA of its rows. In this record, the V and J calls reflect TCRdb's handling and not the investigators' own analysis. For this sample the table gives 130,000 or so distinct CDR3 sequences, of which over 75% were detected only once. The top ten hold approximately 0.51% of the sample.

High-throughput TCR beta sequencing profiled peripheral blood CD8+ and CD4+ T cells from healthy donors, Susac syndrome patients and multiple sclerosis patients. Multiple sclerosis controls were treatment-naive patients with stable or active relapsing-remitting disease fulfilling revised McDonald criteria. Bulk CD8+ and CD4+ T cells were purified magnetically by negative isolation, whereas CD8+ TEMRA cells were enriched by FACS. Blood was drawn into EDTA tubes, processed within 24 hours, and PBMCs were isolated by density gradient centrifugation. PBMCs intended for TCR sequencing were cryopreserved in liquid nitrogen and were subsequently thawed in a 37 degrees C water bath. The sorted or isolated CD4+, CD8+ and CD8+ TEMRA cells reached a purity of at least 90%.

The TCR comes from a human donor with multiple sclerosis. The chain joins TRBV5-6 to TRBJ2-1, with a weak D call of TRBD2 (5 bases match). The sequencing input was CD8+ T cells from PBMCs. The CDR3 reads CASSPEMAGLSYNEQFF. In nucleotide form, the sequence is TGTGCCAGCAGCCCTGAGATGGCGGGCCTTTCCTACAATGAGCAGTTCTTC.